This T cell receptor (beta chain) was observed in a study of response to subunit inactivated influenza vaccine (dated by TCRdb to the late 2010s). Looking at the study overall: Deep quantitative T cell receptor repertoire profiling was used in the study to track responses to a trivalent subunit inactivated influenza vaccine. General findings and caveats noted by the study authors: The authors proposed that each seasonal influenza vaccination may bring in only a limited number of new T cells.

Library creation used RT-PCR. Sequencing was carried out with an Illumina HiSeq 2500. The raw public data were reprocessed by TCRdb itself: fastp quality trimming at Q25, MiXCR clonotype calling, in-frame beta chains only. Every distinct CDR3 protein forms one entry, paired with its most common genes and DNA. Within this sample are some 550,000 distinct CDR3 sequences, with around a quarter of them counted one time only. Jointly, the top ten make up around 2.8% of the sample. The CDR3 spans 16 residues, from the cysteine through the phenylalanine. Of the read, only the CDR3 DNA is kept; its 48 bases are in frame from base 1. At the junction V is shortened by 6 bases and J by 9 bases; bases outside the gene matches: 13. Based on the germline V gene, the CDR1 and CDR2 sequences are MNHNS and SASEGT. For this clonotype: It has no known antigen specificity. The input lacks base qualities; no much larger clone sits a single base away.

The data were also submitted as part of a second study, on T cells expressing NK-cell markers. That second report states: The TCR beta cDNA libraries were made using 5'RACE template switching, a step that added both a universal primer site and unique molecular identifiers. Three sorted T-cell subsets (CD3+CD56+NKG2C+, CD3+CD56+NKG2C- and CD3+CD56-NKG2C+) from seven to nine donors had their TCR beta-chain repertoires profiled. Among the eight sequenced donors, only one was HCMV-seronegative, while the other seven were HCMV-seropositive. In several experiments an anti-gammadeltaTCR antibody was added to restrict sorting to alphabetaTCR-expressing T cells. In six donors, the dominant CD3+CD56+NKG2C+ clonotypes were among the top 10 CD8+ clonotypes and accounted for about 1.0-7.5% of CD8+ T cells. Those dominant clonotypes were again the most abundant among CD3+CD56-NKG2C+ cells in a handful of donors, at roughly 25-65%. It remained unclear whether the expanded NKG2C-expressing T cell clones were specific for HCMV antigens. Randomly selected healthy volunteers, three men and five women, were used as the eight sequenced donors. HCMV serostatus was determined by detecting HCMV-specific IgG in serum with a commercial ELISA kit. Peripheral blood mononuclear cells were isolated from blood by Ficoll density gradient centrifugation. Magnetic immunoseparation with Miltenyi isolation kits was used to isolate CD4+ and CD8+ T cells from PBMC. Priming for cDNA synthesis came from the TCR beta constant segment, and two successive PCR amplification steps followed. Illumina HiSeq 2000/2500, MiSeq or NextSeq was used to sequence libraries as 2 x 150 bp reads. MIGEC handled demultiplexing of the reads and grouping by UMI, while MiTCR was used to assemble and quantify clonotypes. Only TCR cDNA sequences supported by at least two reads were kept to exclude erroneous sequences. The tcR package was used for downstream repertoire analysis, with clonotypes matched between fractions based on CDR3 nucleotide sequence plus V segment. VDJmatch was used to annotate antigen specificity against VDJdb, with one amino acid substitution in CDR3 allowed.

Material: CD4+ T cells sorted from PBMCs, obtained 11 to 12 days after vaccination. This sequence uses TRBV6-1 and TRBJ2-1; TRBD2 matches 11 bases in the middle. The origin of this receptor is a man aged 50-60 years who received an inactivated influenza vaccine. Donor details come from another sample of the same person, matched by shared clones. The nucleotide sequence is TGTGCCAGCAGCCGGCAACTAGCGGGAGTGAAGGGTGAGCAGTTCTTC. This codes for CASSRQLAGVKGEQFF.